This T cell receptor (beta chain) appears in the sequencing data of a study of T cells in Graves' hyperthyroidism and ophthalmopathy. Study observations and caveats: Ophthalmopathy could be told apart from stable hyperthyroidism with a 13 V-J model.

In its sample, this clonotype was seen a few times. What it binds is unknown. Newly diagnosed hyperthyroidism, duration under 2 months, in patients aged 18 to 65. Exclusions: uncontrolled infection, other autoimmune disease, pregnancy, lactation. Amplified TCR beta CDR3 regions came from RNA transcripts. When the TCR CDR3 underwent first-round RT-PCR, the HTBI primer set was used. TCRdb reanalysed the multiplex PCR reads using MiXCR and keeps one entry per CDR3 protein. The sample holds under 350,000 distinct CDR3 sequences, roughly 13% seen once. The CDR3 sequence is 14 residues long. Per the germline V gene, CDR1 is MNHEY and CDR2 is SVGAGI. The V and J ends lost 8 bases and 5 bases respectively, with 15 bases between them.

The sequencing sample was made of blood. The chain combines TRBV6-5 with TRBJ1-4; D gene ambiguous. This clonotype was obtained from a woman aged 40 to 50 with Graves' hyperthyroidism. The CDR3: CASCSGQDNEKLFF. The CDR3 coding sequence is TGTGCCAGCTGTTCAGGTCAAGACAATGAAAAACTGTTTTTT.